This T cell receptor beta chain was captured by sequencing in a study of cytomegalovirus exposure and HLA in healthy donors. Study outcomes and limitations: TCR beta sequences reportedly predicted most subjects' HLA-A and HLA-B alleles accurately.

With 6 bases clipped from V and 0 bases from J, the junction kept 0 bases outside the gene matches. CDR1 and CDR2 from the germline V gene are SNHLY and FYNNEI. CDR3 length: 13 residues. Turning to this clone: Its antigen is undetermined.

This PCR relied on a set of 60 Vbeta primers and 13 Jbeta primers. The repertoire was sequenced with immunoSEQ multiplex PCR; TCRdb's copy has only in-frame clones and lacks some. Its table records 65,000 to 85,000 clones. The sequence came from a woman in her sixties in good health and CMV-seronegative. Sequenced sample: PBMCs. The V call is TRBV2, the J call TRBJ2-7; 9 nucleotides agree with TRBD1. CDR3 coding DNA: TGTGCCAGCAGGGACAGGGGCTCCTACGAGCAGTACTTC. Amino acids: CASRDRGSYEQYF. The entire variable domain, with the rest obtained from reference TRBV2 and TRBJ2-7, is as follows: EPEVTQTPSHQVTQMGQEVILRCVPISNHLYFYWYRQILGQKVEFLVSFYNNEISEKSEIFDDQFSVERPDGSNFTLKIRSTKLEDSAMYFCASRDRGSYEQYFGPGTRLTVT.